The rows below give T cell receptor beta chains drawn from one sample of a study of post-analysis software for immune sequencing data. One entry per CDR3 protein results from TCRdb running MiXCR on the PCR reads. The sample carries approximately 440,000 distinct CDR3 sequences, approximately 45% recorded once. The specimen was blood. The receptors were sampled from a girl aged 10-17 years with multiple sclerosis. CDR3s include the opening cysteine and the closing phenylalanine or tryptophan. Each record gives: J gene, D gene, CDR3 length, clone size, V gene, CDR3 DNA, CDR3 protein. The D gene is left open where the match is weak. Clone size appears in some rows only: once, few, many, or a class for an expanded clone.

>TRBJ2-2|-|11|-|TRBV29-1
TGCAGCGTTAATTGGGCCGGGGAGCTGTTTTTT
CSVNWAGELFF
>TRBJ2-3|-|15|few|TRBV27
TGTGCCAGCAGCCGACTACCGAGTAACACAGATACGCAGTATTTT
CASSRLPSNTDTQYF
>TRBJ2-7|-|12|few|TRBV27
TGTGCCAGCAGTCCCCTTGGTGTAGAGCAGTACTTC
CASSPLGVEQYF
>TRBJ2-5|-|13|-|TRBV7-2
TGTGCCAGCAGCTTAGACCAGTTAGAGACCCAGTACTTC
CASSLDQLETQYF
>TRBJ2-7|TRBD2|14|-|TRBV28
TGTGCCATCCGCGGGCTAGCGGTCAAGTACGAGCAGTACTTC
CAIRGLAVKYEQYF
>TRBJ2-1|-|14|few|TRBV12-3/TRBV12-4
TGTGCCAGCCTAAGGGAGAGCCACTACAATGAGCAGTTCTTC
CASLRESHYNEQFF
>TRBJ1-2|-|18|-|TRBV3-1
TGTGCCAGCAGCCCCTTGGGTGACAGCCAGCTAGGAAACTATGGCTACACCTTC
CASSPLGDSQLGNYGYTF
>TRBJ1-5|-|16|-|TRBV18
TGTGCCAGCTCACTATCTGTTGGAGGGGCCGTTCAGCCCCAGCATTTT
CASSLSVGGAVQPQHF
>TRBJ1-2|TRBD1|15|-|TRBV7-6
TGTGCCAGCACCCGATCCGGGACAGGGTTTGATGGCTACACCTTC
CASTRSGTGFDGYTF
>TRBJ2-1|TRBD2|15|-|TRBV27
TGTGCCAGCAGGCAACTAGCGGGAGGGTACGATGAGCAGTTCTTC
CASRQLAGGYDEQFF
>TRBJ1-1|-|14|few|TRBV20-1
TGCAGTGCTAGCGATACAGGCCTCAACACTGAAGCTTTCTTT
CSASDTGLNTEAFF
>TRBJ2-1|-|16|once|TRBV20-1
TGCAGTGCTAGAGACGTAACCGGGACGGATTACAATGAGCAGTTCTTC
CSARDVTGTDYNEQFF
>TRBJ2-1|TRBD2|16|few|TRBV4-2
TGTGCCAGCAGCCAAGATGCGCCGGGGGGAGGCAATGAGCAGTTCTTC
CASSQDAPGGGNEQFF
>TRBJ2-3|TRBD2|16|-|TRBV28
TGTGCCAGCAGTTGGGGACTAGCGGGAGGCACAGATACGCAGTATTTT
CASSWGLAGGTDTQYF
>TRBJ1-2|-|16|-|TRBV12-3/TRBV12-4
TGTGCCAGCAGTGAACGGGGGGCCGCTACCAACTATGGCTACACCTTC
CASSERGAATNYGYTF
>TRBJ2-1|-|16|few|TRBV4-3
TGCGCCAGCAGCCAAGAACCGGGGCCACGCCCCGCTGAGCAGTTCTTC
CASSQEPGPRPAEQFF
>TRBJ2-5|TRBD1|15|-|TRBV5-1
TGCGCCAGCAGCTCAGTGACAGGGGCTGAGCAGACCCAGTACTTC
CASSSVTGAEQTQYF
>TRBJ2-1|-|14|-|TRBV20-1
TGCAGTGCCAAATGGGGTCGACAGGACAATGAGCAGTTCTTC
CSAKWGRQDNEQFF
>TRBJ1-5|TRBD1|15|once|TRBV28
TGTGCCAGCAGTTCCCAGGGGGCGCGGGATCAGCCCCAGCATTTT
CASSSQGARDQPQHF
>TRBJ2-7|TRBD2|16|-|TRBV24-1
TGTGCCACCAGTGACGGTAGCGGGGGCTCCTACAATGAGCAGTACTTC
CATSDGSGGSYNEQYF
>TRBJ2-1|-|17|once|TRBV6-1
TGTGCCAGCAGAAGTGCGTCGAGGGGCAGCTCCTACAATGAGCAGTTCTTC
CASRSASRGSSYNEQFF
>TRBJ2-6|-|16|few|TRBV29-1
TGCAGCGTTGAAGAGGGGTGGAGTACTGGGGCCAACGTCCTGACTTTC
CSVEEGWSTGANVLTF
>TRBJ1-1|-|15|-|TRBV6-5
TGTGCCAGCAGTTCCTATTCCCGGGAGAACACTGAAGCTTTCTTT
CASSSYSRENTEAFF
>TRBJ1-2|TRBD1|17|-|TRBV10-3
TGTGCCATCAGTGAGTCTCAGACAGGGCGTACTAACTATGGCTACGCCTTC
CAISESQTGRTNYGYAF
>TRBJ1-2|-|15|once|TRBV25-1
TGTGCCAGCAGTGAATCATTGAAGGGATCCTATGGCTACACCTTC
CASSESLKGSYGYTF
>TRBJ1-4|-|14|-|TRBV3-1
TGTGCCAGCAGCCAACCCGGGAGGAATGAAAAACTGTTTTTT
CASSQPGRNEKLFF
>TRBJ1-2|-|12|few|TRBV2
TGTGCCAGCAGCCCAGATTACTATGGCTACACCTTC
CASSPDYYGYTF
>TRBJ1-2|TRBD1|11|-|TRBV29-1
TGCAGCGTTGGGCAGGGGGCTGGCTACACCTTC
CSVGQGAGYTF
>TRBJ1-1|-|13|-|TRBV10-3
TGTGCCATCCTGAGGGCCATCGGCGCTGAAGCTTTCTTT
CAILRAIGAEAFF
>TRBJ2-1|-|14|-|TRBV6-2/TRBV6-3
TGTGCCAGCAGTTCTCCCTTCCGAGGGGGGGAGCAGTTCTTC
CASSSPFRGGEQFF
>TRBJ1-1|-|16|-|TRBV5-1
TGCGCCAGCAGCCCCTTCGGGACGAACAATTTCGATGAAGCTTTCTTT
CASSPFGTNNFDEAFF
>TRBJ2-1|-|14|few|TRBV20-1
TGCAGTGCCACTGGGGACCCGGCAGACAATGAGCAGTTCTTC
CSATGDPADNEQFF
>TRBJ1-2|-|14|-|TRBV2
TGTGCCAGCAGCTTTGAAACAGGGAGAGGTGGCTACACCTTC
CASSFETGRGGYTF
>TRBJ2-3|-|14|-|TRBV10-3
TGTGCCATCAGTGAGTCGAAGGTAGGAGATACGCAGTATTTT
CAISESKVGDTQYF
>TRBJ1-2|-|15|few|TRBV28
TGTGCCAGCAGCCCCACCGCTGGGGGAAACTATGGCTACACCTTC
CASSPTAGGNYGYTF
>TRBJ2-6|-|16|few|TRBV6-1
TGTGCCAGCAGAGTCTCCGTGGACTCTGGGGCCAACGTCCTGACTTTC
CASRVSVDSGANVLTF
>TRBJ2-1|-|14|-|TRBV6-2/TRBV6-3
TGTGCCTGCACGGCGGGACTCACCTACAATGAGCAGTTCTTC
CACTAGLTYNEQFF